This T cell receptor beta chain was recovered during a study of T cell responses to AZD1222 COVID-19 vaccine (dated by TCRdb to about 2021). Some background on the complete study: AZD1222 recipients with second doses at about 4 weeks or about 12 weeks were pooled, because spike-specific TCR depth and breadth did not differ between schedules. TCR sequencing was performed for 230 to 250 trial participants, of whom 207 were given two doses of AZD1222 and about 25 were given two doses of MenACWY control vaccine. Trial participants were enrolled by age into subgroups of 18-55, 56-69 and 70-plus years, and around 150, 29 and 61 TCR-sequenced participants, respectively, were included in these subgroups.

The CDR3 regions of human TCRbeta chains were analyzed by immunosequencing. On the study's bioinformatics: Repertoire TCRs were matched against a reference library of SARS-CoV-2-specific TCRs generated with the MIRA antigen-specificity platform. Breadth was defined as the fraction of unique TCRs that were SARS-CoV-2-associated. Depth was defined as the fraction of total T cells that were SARS-CoV-2-associated. Each spike-specific TCR was assigned to its reactive spike region and to a CD4 or CD8 class using the MIRA data. Log10-transformed breadth and depth values were compared by one-way ANOVA with Sidak's multiple comparisons tests. TCRdb obtained this table from immuneACCESS and retained in-frame rearrangements with V and J assigned. These tables miss some clones; where compared with another copy, unresolved V genes account for less than half of the shortfall, and the remainder is unexplained. V and J calls and clone size come straight from that table; D and trimming were deduced from the DNA. The sample profile shows 120,000 or so clones; about 88% of them were found once. Approximately 30% of the sample lies in the top ten.

The paper's findings and limits, for the study overall: Because no day 14 peak-response samples were available, the repertoires could be characterized only after the peak T cell response. Most participants were white British and females outnumbered males, and the authors suggested that clonal diversity may have been underestimated. CD4 TCRs associated with the vaccine covered the entire spike protein, and the dominant responses were in regions 160-218 and 743-854. The 56-69-year group was small, and its depth increase did not reach significance, likely because of low power. Epitopes outside the regions mutated in the B.1.351 and B.1.1.7 variants were reportedly recognized by nearly half of the unique spike-specific TCRs. A significant rise in spike-specific TCR breadth and depth was observed after two AZD1222 doses relative to day 0 and relative to MenACWY recipients. Only five to seven AZD1222 recipients were SARS-CoV-2 seropositive at baseline, limiting conclusions about previously exposed vaccinees.

Details on this clone: Its antigen specificity is not known. Per-nucleotide qualities are absent, and no much larger clonotype sits a single base away.

Spanning cysteine to phenylalanine, the CDR3 consists of 17 amino acids. The sequence is cut down to CDR3 DNA, 51 bases in frame from base 1. The germline V gene (reference sequence) yields LNHDA for CDR1 and SQIVND for CDR2. V is cut by 5 bases and J by 0 bases, and the space between the germline ends is 17 bases. The sample's time point label, in plain terms: baseline before first vaccination. Vaccinee samples were obtained from the UK trials COV001 and COV002, which included a single-blind randomized controlled phase 2/3 trial of AZD1222 (ChAdOx1 nCoV-19) in healthy adults. Trial participant PBMC samples were collected at day 0 and day 28 after the second dose for TCRbeta chain sequencing.

The sequence was obtained from an adult in good health. Rearrangement joined TRBV19 to TRBJ2-1; the D gene is possibly TRBD1, with 6 bases matching. The specimen comprised peripheral blood, sampled on day 0 of AZD1222 vaccination. At the DNA level, the sequence is TGTGCCAGTAGTCTCACGACAGGATCCCTCTCCTACAATGAGCAGTTCTTC. This sequence encodes CASSLTTGSLSYNEQFF.